This T cell receptor (beta chain) was captured by sequencing in a study of cytomegalovirus exposure and HLA in healthy donors. In the PCR, 60 Vbeta and 13 Jbeta primers were used. Using immunoSEQ multiplex PCR, the repertoire was profiled, and TCRdb retains in-frame clones only, with some absent. The sample spans 150,000 to 200,000 clones; the ten largest clones claim approximately 0.74%. The CDR3 spans 14 residues. V lost 8 bases and J lost 0, with 14 bases in between. CDR1 SNHLY and CDR2 FYNNEI come from the germline V gene. The V call is TRBV2, the J call TRBJ2-7; TRBD1 might be the D (6 bases). The clonotype comes from a boy aged 10-17 years in good health and CMV-seronegative. The specimen sequenced was PBMCs. The CDR3 region is CASRDRHLSYEQYF. CDR3 DNA sequence: TGTGCCAGCCGAGACAGGCACCTCTCCTACGAGCAGTACTTC.